The clone carrying this T cell receptor beta chain has just a few counts. Its matching antigen is unknown. TCRdb itself ran the RT-PCR reads through MiXCR, one entry per CDR3 protein. This table has around 850,000 distinct CDR3 sequences, about a fifth appearing once. The sample comes from a study of response to subunit inactivated influenza vaccine. The CDR3 runs to 14 residues. The germline CDR1 and CDR2 sequences are DFQATT and SNEGSKA (reference sequence). Trimming left V 7 bases short and J 4 bases short, with 17 bases between. General observations from the study: Few new T cells, the authors suggested, are recruited by each seasonal influenza vaccination.

The sequence was collected from a man aged 45-65 years who received an inactivated influenza vaccine. Here the sequenced sample was PBMCs from blood, taken more than 4 days after vaccination. This chain uses TRBV20-1 with TRBJ2-1, with D perhaps being TRBD1 or TRBD2 (5 bases each). Here the CDR3 reads CSEFWDQDYNEQFF. Here the CDR3 DNA reads TGCAGTGAATTCTGGGACCAAGATTACAATGAGCAGTTCTTC.